The text below deals with one T cell receptor beta chain. From germline, CDR1 is LGHNA and CDR2 YSLEER. The CDR3 contains 15 residues. Trimming stripped 1 base from V and 4 bases from J, with 13 bases between. These data belong to a study of OX40 agonist ivuxolimab in advanced cancers. The overall study: People in dose escalation had one of these cancers: hepatocellular carcinoma, melanoma, renal cell or head and neck cancer. Of the participants, approximately 44% had some prior anti-PD-1, anti-PD-L1 or anti-CTLA-4 therapy, which was allowed.

Method: immunoSEQ multiplex PCR; TCRdb's copy keeps in-frame clones and lacks some. This sample yields about 99,000 clones, of which around 94% are seen a single time; less than 0.2% belongs to the top ten. The sequence was collected from an adult with an advanced solid tumor such as melanoma, head and neck, liver or kidney cancer. This chain joins TRBV4-3 and TRBJ1-2; D may be TRBD1 (5 bases). Sequenced here: CD4+ or CD8+ T cells sorted from blood, sampled in a trial of the OX40 agonist ivuxolimab. CDR3 coding DNA: TGCGCCAGCAGCCAAGCCCGACAGATAACCTATGGCTACACCTTC. Amino acids: CASSQARQITYGYTF.